This T cell receptor beta chain is from a study of T cell changes during pregnancy in multiple sclerosis (dated by TCRdb to between 2018 and 2021). Turning to the overall study: In women with multiple sclerosis, the researchers looked at how the T cell repertoire shifted as pregnancy progressed.

Receptor libraries were prepared by the immunoSEQ multiplex PCR assay. In its TCRdb copy, this immuneACCESS table keeps in-frame sequences only and misses some clones. Where compared with another copy, unresolved V genes explain less than half of these, and the others have no known cause. The sample records 35,000 to 40,000 clones, nearly 90% of which are singletons. Over 0.45% of the sample comes from the top ten. As regards this clone: Which antigen it targets is not known. No base qualities exist here, and no much larger clone lies one base off it.

Measured from the cysteine to the phenylalanine, the CDR3 is 14 residues long. The CDR3 DNA has 42 bases and is translated from base 1. From the germline V gene, CDR1 is MDHEN and CDR2 is SYDVKM. V is clipped by 6 bases and J by 4 bases, and the sequence between their germline boundaries is 12 bases long. The source is a female donor with multiple sclerosis, enrolled in a pregnancy study. The sequences come from CD4+ T cells from peripheral blood mononuclear cells, collected in the second trimester of pregnancy. The receptor chain draws on TRBV28 and TRBJ1-4, with no confidently assigned D gene. The CDR3 region reads CASSAGPLNEKLFF. The DNA is as follows: TGTGCCAGCAGCGCGGGCCCGCTTAATGAAAAACTGTTTTTT.